The source of this T cell receptor beta chain is a study of PD-L1 blockade in urothelial cancer. For the study at large: About 90% of the 29 patients were men whose urothelial cancer was bladder-origin. As for prior chemotherapy regimens, patients had received 0 to 3.

Study outcomes and limitations: Lower than median blood TCR clonality before treatment predicted better survival.

This clone showed up just a few times. Its antigen is not known. The CDR3 runs to 13 residues. Germline V gene sequence: CDR1 SGHNT, CDR2 YYREEE (reference sequence). Trimming took 4 bases from V and 7 from J; bases not matched to a gene: 5. TCRdb's table, derived via immunoSEQ multiplex PCR, lists solely in-frame clones and lacks some. The repertoire holds about 63,000 clones, with around 81% as singletons. Sample time point: pretreatment peripheral blood. Patients' urothelial carcinoma was locally advanced or metastatic. The chain links TRBV5-4 to TRBJ1-2, with 9 bases aligning to TRBD1. The clonotype comes from an older man with urothelial cancer. The sequences come from PBMCs, collected around atezolizumab (anti-PD-L1) treatment. The CDR3 here is CASSPDRGSGYTF. As DNA, the CDR3 is TGTGCCAGCAGCCCGGACAGGGGTTCTGGCTACACCTTC.